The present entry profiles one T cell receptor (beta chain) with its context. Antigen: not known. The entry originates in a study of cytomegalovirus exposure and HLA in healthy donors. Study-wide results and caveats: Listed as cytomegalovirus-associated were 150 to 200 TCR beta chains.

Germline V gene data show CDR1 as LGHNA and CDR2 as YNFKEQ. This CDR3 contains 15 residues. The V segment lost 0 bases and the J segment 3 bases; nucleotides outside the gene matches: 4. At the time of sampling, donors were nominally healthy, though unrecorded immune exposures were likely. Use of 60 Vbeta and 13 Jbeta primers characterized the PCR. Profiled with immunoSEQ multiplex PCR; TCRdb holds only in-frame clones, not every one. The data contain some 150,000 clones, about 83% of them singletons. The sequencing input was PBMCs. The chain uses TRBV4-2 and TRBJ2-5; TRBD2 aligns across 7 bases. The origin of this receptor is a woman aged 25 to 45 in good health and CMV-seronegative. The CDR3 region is CASSQEELAEETQYF. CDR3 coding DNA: TGTGCCAGCAGCCAAGAAGAGCTAGCGGAAGAGACCCAGTACTTC.